A selection of T cell receptor beta chains follows, all from one sample in a study of shared clonotypes between healthy human individuals. Profiling relied on immunoSEQ multiplex PCR, and the TCRdb table lists in-frame clones only, not all of them. The data show 300,000 to 400,000 clones, over 65% seen once. Sequencing used memory CD4+ T cells sorted from blood. The receptors stem from a man aged 30-40 years in good health. The conserved cysteine and the conserved F or W are not part of the CDR3 here.

>TRBV6-4
ASSIGTSGGDTQY
>TRBV2
ASSEGRGSTDTQY
>TRBV5-1
ASSSAGGVDTQY
>TRBV7-8
ASSLDRTGNQETQY
>TRBV25-1
ASSSRGTNEKLF
>TRBV19
ASNSGQLLGYQPQH
>TRBV11-2
ASSLDPGQLQY
>TRBV7-9
ASRPGQGATGYEQY
>TRBV2
ASSRPNRQDPNYGYT
>TRBV10-3
AISDGSSTEAF
>TRBV29-1
SLGGTGGHTDTQY